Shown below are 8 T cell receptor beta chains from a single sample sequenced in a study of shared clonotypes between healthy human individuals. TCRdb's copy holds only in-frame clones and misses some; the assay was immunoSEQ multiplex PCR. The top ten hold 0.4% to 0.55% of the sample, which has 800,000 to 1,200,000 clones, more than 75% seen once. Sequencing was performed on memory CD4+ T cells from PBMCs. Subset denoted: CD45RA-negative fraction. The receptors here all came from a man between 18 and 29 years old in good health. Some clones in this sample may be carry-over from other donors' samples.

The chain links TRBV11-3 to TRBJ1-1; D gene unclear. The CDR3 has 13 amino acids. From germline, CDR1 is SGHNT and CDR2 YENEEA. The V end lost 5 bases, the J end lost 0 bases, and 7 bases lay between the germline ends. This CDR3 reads CASSLTMNTEAFF. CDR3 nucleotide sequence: TGTGCCAGCAGCCTAACTATGAACACTGAAGCTTTCTTT.

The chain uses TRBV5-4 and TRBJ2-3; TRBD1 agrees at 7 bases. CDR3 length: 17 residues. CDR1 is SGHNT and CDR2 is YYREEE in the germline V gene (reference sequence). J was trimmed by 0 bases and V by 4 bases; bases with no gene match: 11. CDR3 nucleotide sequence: TGTGCCAGCAGCAAAGCCCGGGGACAGATCAGCACAGATACGCAGTATTTT. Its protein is CASSKARGQISTDTQYF.

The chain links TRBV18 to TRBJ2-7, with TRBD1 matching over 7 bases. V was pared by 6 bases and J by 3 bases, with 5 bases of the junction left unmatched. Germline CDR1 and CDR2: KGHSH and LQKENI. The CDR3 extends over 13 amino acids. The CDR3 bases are TGTGCCAGCTCGGGTGCAGGGGGCTACGAGCAGTACTTC. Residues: CASSGAGGYEQYF.

CDR3 coding DNA: TGTGCCAGCAGTTTAGCGAGAGTGGGGGATACGCAGTATTTT. This sequence encodes CASSLARVGDTQYF. The V and J genes are TRBV2 and TRBJ2-3; perhaps TRBD2 as D (5 bases). CDR3 size: 14 residues. Germline CDR1 and CDR2: SNHLY and FYNNEI. V shed 5 bases and J shed 6 bases, with 15 bases lying between them.

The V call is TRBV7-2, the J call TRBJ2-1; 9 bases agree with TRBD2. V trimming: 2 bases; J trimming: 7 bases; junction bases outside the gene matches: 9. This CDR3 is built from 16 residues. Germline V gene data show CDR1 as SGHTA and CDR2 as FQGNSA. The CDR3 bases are TGTGCCAGCAGCTTAATGACTAGCGGACGGGGGAATGAGCAGTTCTTC. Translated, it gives CASSLMTSGRGNEQFF.

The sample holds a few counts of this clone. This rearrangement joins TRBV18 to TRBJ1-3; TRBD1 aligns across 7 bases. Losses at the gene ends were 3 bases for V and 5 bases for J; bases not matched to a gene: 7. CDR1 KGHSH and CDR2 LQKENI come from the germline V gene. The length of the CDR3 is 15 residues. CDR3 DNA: TGTGCCAGCTCACCCCGGGAGGGGGCACGAAACACCATATATTTT. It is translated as CASSPREGARNTIYF.

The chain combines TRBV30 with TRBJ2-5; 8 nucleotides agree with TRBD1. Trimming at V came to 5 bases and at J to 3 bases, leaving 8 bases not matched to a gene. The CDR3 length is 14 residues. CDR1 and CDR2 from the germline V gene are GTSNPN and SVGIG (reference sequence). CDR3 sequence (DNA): TGTGCCTGGGACAGGGGACTCTTTGAAGAGACCCAGTACTTC. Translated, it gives CAWDRGLFEETQYF. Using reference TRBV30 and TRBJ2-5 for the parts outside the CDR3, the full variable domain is SQTIHQWPATLVQPVGSPLSLECTVEGTSNPNLYWYRQAAGRGLQLLFYSVGIGQISSEVPQNLSASRPQDRQFILSSKKLLLSDSGFYLCAWDRGLFEETQYFGPGTRLLVL.

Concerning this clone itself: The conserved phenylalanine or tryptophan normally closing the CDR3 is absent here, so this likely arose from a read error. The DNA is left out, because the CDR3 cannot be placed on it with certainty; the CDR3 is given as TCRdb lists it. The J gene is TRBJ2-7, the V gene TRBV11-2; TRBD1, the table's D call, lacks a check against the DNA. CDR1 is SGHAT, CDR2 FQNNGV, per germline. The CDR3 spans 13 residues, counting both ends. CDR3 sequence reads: CASSLGTVAGSWY.